This TCR beta chain derives from a study of regulatory T cells in long-lasting Graves disease. General observations from the study: Persistent-disease Graves' patients showed less TCR diversity than new cases.

Noted time point: newly diagnosed GD, antithyroid drugs for less than 3 months. The TCR library used RNA extracted from PBMCs. Recruitment took place at an endocrinology department in Xi'an, China. The CDR3 is 15 residues long. The V gene's germline CDR1 is SNHLY and CDR2 FYNNEI. As for this clonotype: Its antigen is undetermined. A much larger clone differs by one base, so this may be a read error.

Both iRepertoire HTBI primers and Arm-PCR of CDR3 regions were used to build the TCR beta libraries. TCRdb ran MiXCR on the multiplex PCR reads and lists one entry per CDR3 protein. Counted here are about 560,000 distinct CDR3 sequences, 15% to 20% occurring once; the ten biggest clones make up approximately 12%. The sample also formed part of further work on T cells in Graves' hyperthyroidism and ophthalmopathy. As that study records: The hyperthyroidism was newly diagnosed and had lasted under 2 months; the patients were aged 18 to 65. A set of HTBI primers served as the primers for a first-round RT-PCR of the TCR CDR3.

This sequence originates from a man aged 18 to 30 with Graves disease. This chain uses TRBV2 with TRBJ2-3, with 7 nucleotides matching TRBD2. The sample was peripheral blood mononuclear cells (PBMCs), taken at new diagnosis, from a patient treated with antithyroid drugs. CDR3 residues: CTSSDSGRAVDTQYF. The CDR3 coding sequence is TGTACCAGCAGTGACAGTGGGAGGGCCGTAGATACGCAGTATTTT. Combining the CDR3 with reference TRBV2 and TRBJ2-3 gives the whole variable domain EPEVTQTPSHQVTQMGQEVILRCVPISNHLYFYWYRQILGQKVEFLVSFYNNEISEKSEIFDDQFSVERPDGSNFTLKIRSTKLEDSAMYFCTSSDSGRAVDTQYFGPGTRLTVL.